Here is one TCR beta chain with its context. Germline V CDR1 and CDR2: MNHNY, SVGAGI (reference sequence). This CDR3 has 14 residues. Trimming removed 8 bases at V and 2 bases at J, with 14 bases between. The data were taken from a study of blood T cell repertoires in COVID-19. As originally analysed: Amplification of reference gene primers was used by the study to estimate nucleated cell counts. Data came from immunoSEQ multiplex PCR; TCRdb stores just in-frame clones and leaves some out. V, J and clone size are taken as reported in that table, and D and trimming were inferred from the DNA itself. The table lists roughly 51,000 clones, roughly nine tenths of them singletons.

This TCR came from a woman aged 60-75 years with active or convalescent COVID-19. This chain links TRBV6-6 with TRBJ2-3, with D possibly matching TRBD1 (5 bases). Sequenced: peripheral blood. The CDR3 coding sequence is TGTGCCAGCGGCGACAGAGTTTTCACAGATACGCAGTATTTT. It yields the protein CASGDRVFTDTQYF.